This TCR beta chain was captured by sequencing in a study of T cell responses to AZD1222 COVID-19 vaccine. Study-wide points: Spike-specific TCR breadth and depth were elevated following two AZD1222 doses. Clonal diversity was possibly underestimated, and the donors were mostly white British, with more females. Among vaccine-associated CD4 TCRs, coverage spanned spike, with dominance at 160-218 and 743-854. Only after the peak T cell response were repertoires sampled.

This CDR3 is built from 16 residues. CDR1 and CDR2 (germline): MNHEY, SVGAGI. The V gene lost 2 bases and the J gene lost 0 bases, with 13 bases spanning the gap. This clone appeared a single time. As yet, its antigen is unknown. Assay: immunoSEQ multiplex PCR; the TCRdb copy retains only in-frame clones and omits some. The sample has 150,000 to 180,000 clones, around 87% seen once. This sequence was found in an adult who received the AZD1222 COVID-19 vaccine. The gene calls are TRBV6-5 and TRBJ1-1, with D possibly being TRBD1 (6 bases). This specimen was peripheral blood, taken 28 days after the second AZD1222 dose. CDR3 in amino acids: CASSYRQTGMNTEAFF. The CDR3 DNA reads as TGTGCCAGCAGTTACAGACAGACAGGAATGAACACTGAAGCTTTCTTT.